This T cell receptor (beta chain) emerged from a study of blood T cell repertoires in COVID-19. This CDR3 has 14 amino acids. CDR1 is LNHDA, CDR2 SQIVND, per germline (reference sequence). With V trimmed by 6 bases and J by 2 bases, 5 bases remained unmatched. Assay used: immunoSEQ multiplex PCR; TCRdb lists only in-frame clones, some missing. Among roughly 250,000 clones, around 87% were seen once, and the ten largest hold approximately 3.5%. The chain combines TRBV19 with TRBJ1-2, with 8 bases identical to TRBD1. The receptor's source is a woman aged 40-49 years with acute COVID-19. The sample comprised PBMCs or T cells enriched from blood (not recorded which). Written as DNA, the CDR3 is TGTGCCAGTAGGCGGGGACAGGCAAACTATGGCTACACCTTC. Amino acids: CASRRGQANYGYTF.